This T cell receptor beta chain was captured by sequencing in a study of T cells expressing NK-cell markers. At the level of the study: Seven donors tested HCMV-seropositive and one tested seronegative among the eight sequenced. Whole-study findings and limits: Whether expanded NKG2C+ T cell clones were HCMV-specific remained unclear. A few of the donors also had these clonotypes leading their CD3+CD56-NKG2C+ fraction. The study found dominant NKG2C+ clonotypes at about 1.0-7.0% of CD8+ T cells in roughly six donors.

Reanalyzing the 5' RACE reads, TCRdb keeps one entry per CDR3 protein, without DNA. Recorded for this sample: 550,000 to 600,000 distinct CDR3 sequences. Turning to this clonotype: Its antigen is unidentified.

The sample comprised blood T cells: a sorted CD56 or NKG2C T cell subset, CD4+ or CD8+ T cells, or bulk PBMC T cells (not recorded which). The clonotype was recovered from a man aged 18 to 30 in good health.

The CDR3 region is CASSLVQWETASEQFF. The genes are TRBV11-2 and TRBJ2-1; TCRdb calls TRBD2, which cannot be checked without DNA. The CDR3 loop spans 16 amino acids. Germline CDR1 and CDR2: SGHAT and FQNNGV. Drawing the rest from reference TRBV11-2 and TRBJ2-1, the complete variable domain is EAGVAQSPRYKIIEKRQSVAFWCNPISGHATLYWYQQILGQGPKLLIQFQNNGVVDDSQLPKDRFSAERLKGVDSTLKIQPAKLEDSAVYLCASSLVQWETASEQFFGPGTRLTVL.